This TCR beta chain was sequenced in a study of beta chain features in type 1 diabetes. cDNA synthesis used the whole RNA isolate, giving expressed TCRB sequences. Data came from immunoSEQ multiplex PCR; TCRdb stores just in-frame clones and leaves some out. The sample holds under 300,000 clones, 11% to 15% seen once. Findings and caveats of the study: PCR might favor shorter templates, but any such skew would affect patients and controls equally. Across all four CD4+ subsets, people with type 1 diabetes showed modestly shorter TCRB CDR3s. The naive, central memory and Treg TCRB repertoires showed an apparent similarity that was greater among patients than among healthy donors.

Comment on this clone: The antigen is undetermined.

This CDR3 region has 14 residues. Germline CDR1 is SGHRS and CDR2 is YFSETQ. V dropped 4 bases and J dropped 4; count of bases not matched to a gene: 5. Sorting with CD45RO/CCR7/CD25/CD127/CD95/CD27 yielded naive, central memory, regulatory and stem-like memory CD4+ cells. Sequencing used naive CD4+ T cells from blood. The chain couples TRBV5-1 to TRBJ1-2, with 9 bases identical to TRBD1. The clonotype originates from a man aged 30 to 45 with type 1 diabetes. The CDR3 loop reads CASSRTGEPYGYTF. Written as DNA, the CDR3 is TGCGCCAGCAGCAGGACAGGGGAGCCCTATGGCTACACCTTC.